The TCR beta chain under discussion was sequenced for a study of blood T cell repertoires in COVID-19. This table comes from immunoSEQ multiplex PCR, and its TCRdb copy is limited to in-frame clones, with some not included. This sample has approximately 300,000 clones, with about 90% found just once. Individuals drawn from around 25 US areas were roughly 18 to 95 years old. Cohorts were determined from participant-reported clinical history. For recovered donors of Cohort 3, there were two negative PCRs, clearance, or symptom resolution. V lost 2 bases, J lost 8 bases, and 13 bases stayed unmatched. The CDR3 length is 17 residues. The germline V gene has CDR1 KGHDR and CDR2 SFDVKD.

The chain links TRBV24-1 to TRBJ1-2; TRBD1 aligns across 10 bases. Sequencing used PBMCs or T cells enriched from blood (not recorded which). The source is a woman between 25 and 40 years old who had recovered from COVID-19. CDR3 in amino acids: CATSDWDRGSPCWGYTF. DNA of the CDR3: TGTGCCACCAGTGATTGGGACAGGGGATCCCCATGTTGGGGCTACACCTTC.